This passage covers 5 T cell receptor beta chains from one sample sequenced in a study of T cell responses to AZD1222 COVID-19 vaccine. Data came from immunoSEQ multiplex PCR; TCRdb stores just in-frame clones and leaves some out. The sample lists about 55,000 clones, roughly 90% occurring once. Sequencing was performed on peripheral blood, taken on day 0 of AZD1222 vaccination. The receptors stem from an adult in good health.

This clone was seen only once. The CDR3 DNA sequence: TGTGCCTGGAGTCTCGAGCGGGAGGGCAGCCGGTCATCAGAGACCCAGTACTTC. Its protein product is CAWSLEREGSRSSETQYF. The chain recombines TRBV30 with TRBJ2-5; TRBD2 matches at 10 bases. The CDR3 runs 18 residues. V was clipped by 2 bases and J by 4 bases; unmatched bases: 16. Per germline, CDR1 GTSNPN and CDR2 SVGIG (reference sequence). The full variable domain, its missing parts supplied by reference TRBV30 and TRBJ2-5, is SQTIHQWPATLVQPVGSPLSLECTVEGTSNPNLYWYRQAAGRGLQLLFYSVGIGQISSEVPQNLSASRPQDRQFILSSKKLLLSDSGFYLCAWSLEREGSRSSETQYFGPGTRLLVL.

V usage is TRBV9 and J usage is TRBJ2-1; TRBD2 matches 7 bases. Per the germline V gene, CDR1 is SGDLS and CDR2 is YYNGEE. Losses at the gene ends were 0 bases for V and 4 bases for J; bases not matched to a gene: 4. The CDR3 is made up of 15 amino acids. DNA for the CDR3: TGTGCCAGCAGCGTAGCTAGCGGCCAGTACAATGAGCAGTTCTTC. Translation: CASSVASGQYNEQFF. Using reference TRBV9 and TRBJ2-1 for the parts outside the CDR3, the full variable domain is DSGVTQTPKHLITATGQRVTLRCSPRSGDLSVYWYQQSLDQGLQFLIQYYNGEERAKGNILERFSAQQFPDLHSELNLSSLELGDSALYFCASSVASGQYNEQFFGPGTRLTVL.

The chain recombines TRBV5-1 with TRBJ2-2; a weak D match, TRBD1 (6 bases). This CDR3 contains 16 residues. The germline CDR1 and CDR2 sequences are SGHRS and YFSETQ. Trimming shortened V by 0 bases and J by 5 bases, and 14 bases separated the two germline ends. DNA of the CDR3: TGCGCCAGCAGCTTGGTCGTACAGGGTGGAACCGGGGAGCTGTTTTTT. Protein: CASSLVVQGGTGELFF.

With regard to this clone: The identical CDR3 is also encoded by other nucleotide sequences in the sample. This chain uses TRBV3-1 (or the pseudogene TRBV3-2) with TRBJ2-2; 7 positions match TRBD2. J was trimmed by 4 bases and V by 1 base; bases with no gene match: 0. This CDR3 has 14 residues. CDR1 LGHDT and CDR2 YNNKEL come from the germline V gene (reference sequence). CDR3 sequence: CASSQGTSTGELFF. The CDR3 nucleotides read TGTGCCAGCAGCCAAGGGACTAGCACCGGGGAGCTGTTTTTT.

This clone was detected only a few times. J is TRBJ2-2 and V is TRBV19, with a tentative D call TRBD1 (6 bases). The germline gives CDR1 LNHDA, CDR2 SQIVND (reference sequence). Trimming took 4 bases from V and 7 from J, leaving 7 bases between them. This CDR3 is 12 amino acids long. The CDR3 protein is CASSNRDGELFF. The DNA of the CDR3 is TGTGCCAGTAGTAACAGGGACGGGGAGCTGTTTTTT. Full variable domain (rest looked up from reference TRBV19 and TRBJ2-2): DGGITQSPKYLFRKEGQNVTLSCEQNLNHDAMYWYRQDPGQGLRLIYYSQIVNDFQKGDIAEGYSVSREKKESFPLTVTSAQKNPTAFYLCASSNRDGELFFGEGSRLTVL.